The next 27 T cell receptor beta chains were all read from a single sample in a study of cytomegalovirus exposure and HLA in healthy donors. PCR involved 60 Vbeta and 13 Jbeta primers. Here immunoSEQ multiplex PCR was the method, and the copy in TCRdb shows in-frame clones only, minus some. The sample has under 250,000 clones; approximately 79% are singletons. Sequenced input: PBMCs. The receptors shown here come from a man aged 45-60 years in good health and CMV-seronegative.

The table lists this clone with a few counts. The chain joins TRBV5-1 to TRBJ1-1; 8 nucleotides match TRBD1. The CDR3 loop spans 16 amino acids. Per the germline V gene, CDR1 is SGHRS and CDR2 is YFSETQ. V lost 4 bases and J lost 1; bases outside the gene matches: 9. CDR3 in DNA: TGCGCCAGCAGCCCTCGACAGGGGCAGGGGAACACTGAAGCTTTCTTT. It translates to CASSPRQGQGNTEAFF. Supplemented by reference TRBV5-1 and TRBJ1-1, the full variable domain reads KAGVTQTPRYLIKTRGQQVTLSCSPISGHRSVSWYQQTPGQGLQFLFEYFSETQRNKGNFPGRFSGRQFSNSRSEMNVSTLELGDSALYLCASSPRQGQGNTEAFFGQGTRLTVV.

This clone was observed a handful of times. The V call is TRBV28, the J call TRBJ1-1; D perhaps matches TRBD1 (6 bases). This CDR3 has 15 residues. With 7 bases removed from V and 3 bases from J, the gap between germline ends came to 18 bases. Germline CDR1 and CDR2: MDHEN and SYDVKM. The DNA for the CDR3 is TGTGCCAGCAAGACCGGCGGAGGGGGGGACACTGAAGCTTTCTTT. Protein product: CASKTGGGGDTEAFF.

The CDR3 DNA is TGTGCCAGCGCCCGGGTAGGCCCCTATGAGCAGTTCTTC. This sequence encodes CASARVGPYEQFF. The chain combines TRBV27 with TRBJ2-1; no reliable D call. CDR3 length: 13 residues. CDR1 MNHEY and CDR2 SMNVEV come from the germline V gene (reference sequence). V lost 8 bases and J 8 bases, leaving 16 bases between the germline ends.

This clone is a singleton in its sample. This chain joins TRBV2 and TRBJ1-1; D is perhaps TRBD1 (5 bases). This CDR3 spans 11 amino acids. Trimming pared 7 bases from V and 5 bases from J, leaving 8 bases between. Germline-derived CDR1 and CDR2 are SNHLY and FYNNEI. CDR3 loop: CASNYRTEAFF. CDR3 DNA sequence: TGTGCCAGCAATTACAGGACTGAAGCTTTCTTT.

The count of this clone is one. The chain links TRBV7-9 to TRBJ2-2; possibly TRBD2 for D (5 bases). Germline V gene data show CDR1 as SEHNR and CDR2 as FQNEAQ (reference sequence). The V gene lost 2 bases and the J gene lost 2 bases, with 9 bases spanning the gap. CDR3 length: 15 amino acids. The CDR3 nucleotides are TGTGCCAGCAGCTTAAGGTCGGGAAACACCGGGGAGCTGTTTTTT. Translated, it gives CASSLRSGNTGELFF.

The chain links TRBV30 to TRBJ1-4; the D is unclear. The germline CDR1 and CDR2 sequences are GTSNPN and SVGIG (reference sequence). Trimming took off 0 bases at V and 4 bases at J, with 9 bases between the two ends. This CDR3 region has 14 residues. The CDR3 region has the DNA TGTGCCTGGAGTGTTAACAGAGATAATGAAAAACTGTTTTTT. It encodes CAWSVNRDNEKLFF.

The chain employs TRBV9 and TRBJ2-7; D perhaps matches TRBD1 (5 bases). Per germline, CDR1 SGDLS and CDR2 YYNGEE. Trimming cost V 0 bases and J 2 bases, with 12 bases left between them. This CDR3 comprises 15 residues. The CDR3 region is CASSVDDSPPYEQYF. The CDR3 nucleotides are TGTGCCAGCAGCGTAGATGACAGCCCTCCCTACGAGCAGTACTTC. Complete variable domain (other parts from reference TRBV9 and TRBJ2-7): DSGVTQTPKHLITATGQRVTLRCSPRSGDLSVYWYQQSLDQGLQFLIQYYNGEERAKGNILERFSAQQFPDLHSELNLSSLELGDSALYFCASSVDDSPPYEQYFGPGTRLTVT.

As for this clone: At one end, the junction sequence differs from germline, possibly due to a read error. The chain is built from TRBV7-7 and TRBJ2-3, with TRBD1 matching 8 bases. Looked up from germline, CDR1 is SSHAT and CDR2 is FNYEAQ (reference sequence). The CDR3 has 16 amino acids. The CDR3 region is CASSLRTGMGTDTQYF. CDR3 sequence (DNA): TGTGCTAGCAGCTTAAGGACAGGGATGGGCACAGATACGCAGTATTTT.

The rearrangement links TRBV27 to TRBJ2-1; 15 nucleotides line up with TRBD2. Unmatched junction bases numbered 6, after V lost 5 bases and J lost 7 bases. CDR1 MNHEY and CDR2 SMNVEV come from the germline V gene (reference sequence). The CDR3 sequence is 16 residues long. The DNA for the CDR3 is TGTGCCAGCAGTCCAGCCGGGACTAGCGGGAGGAATGAGCAGTTCTTC. Translating it yields CASSPAGTSGRNEQFF.

CDR3 sequence reads: CASSHDGRLEGGEQYF. The CDR3 bases are TGCGCCAGCAGCCACGATGGGCGACTAGAAGGTGGTGAGCAGTACTTC. The chain employs TRBV4-1 and TRBJ2-7, with D possibly matching TRBD2 (6 bases). The CDR3 length is 16 residues. V lost 3 bases to trimming and J lost 7 bases, with 22 bases between them. Germline-derived CDR1 and CDR2 are MGHRA and YSYEKL.

This chain uses TRBV21-1 with TRBJ2-2; the table's D call, TRBD2, has no DNA check behind it. TRBV21-1 is an annotated pseudogene. This CDR3 is built from 16 residues. CDR3 sequence: CASSKVSSGSYGELFF. In DNA, the CDR3 is TGTGCCAGCAGCAAAGTGTCTAGCGGGAGTTACGGGGAGCTGTTTTTT.

The chain recombines TRBV28 with TRBJ2-3; 13 nucleotides agree with TRBD2. V was pared by 7 bases and J by 2 bases, with 6 bases of the junction left unmatched. Looked up from germline, CDR1 is MDHEN and CDR2 is SYDVKM. CDR3 length: 16 amino acids. CDR3 coding DNA: TGTGCCAGCATCGAAGGACTAGCGGGGGTCACAGATACGCAGTATTTT. This codes for CASIEGLAGVTDTQYF.

This rearrangement joins TRBV19 to TRBJ2-4; 9 bases are shared with TRBD2. This CDR3 has 14 amino acids. V shed 10 bases and J 8 bases; nucleotides not matched to a gene: 12. Germline values: CDR1 LNHDA, CDR2 SQIVND (reference sequence). The CDR3 is CATTLAGGGDIQYF. In DNA form, the CDR3 reads TGTGCCACCACCCTAGCGGGCGGGGGGGACATTCAGTACTTC.

The rearrangement links TRBV5-1 to TRBJ2-5; D might be TRBD1 (6 bases). With 5 bases removed from V and 3 bases from J, the gap between germline ends came to 11 bases. The germline CDR1 and CDR2 sequences are SGHRS and YFSETQ. The CDR3 is 13 residues long. CDR3 amino acids: CASSFRTEETQYF. For the CDR3, the DNA is TGCGCCAGCAGTTTCAGGACAGAAGAGACCCAGTACTTC. The full variable domain, rest sourced from reference TRBV5-1 and TRBJ2-5, is KAGVTQTPRYLIKTRGQQVTLSCSPISGHRSVSWYQQTPGQGLQFLFEYFSETQRNKGNFPGRFSGRQFSNSRSEMNVSTLELGDSALYLCASSFRTEETQYFGPGTRLLVL.

This clone has just a few counts. V and J are TRBV6-6 and TRBJ1-1, with a weak D call TRBD1 (5 bases). The V end lost 2 bases, the J end lost 1 base, and 11 bases lay between the germline ends. The CDR3 covers 15 residues. The germline gives CDR1 MNHNY, CDR2 SVGAGI (reference sequence). The DNA of the CDR3 is TGTGCCAGCAGTTACGTGGGGGGTTCGAACACTGAAGCTTTCTTT. Translation gives CASSYVGGSNTEAFF.

The chain carries TRBV2 and TRBJ1-3; 8 bases line up with TRBD1. The germline gives CDR1 SNHLY, CDR2 FYNNEI. This CDR3 spans 14 amino acids. With 6 bases clipped from V and 3 bases from J, the junction kept 4 bases outside the gene matches. The CDR3 reads CASSARGLGNTIYF. Here the CDR3 DNA reads TGTGCCAGCAGCGCCAGGGGGCTTGGAAACACCATATATTTT. Together with reference TRBV2 and TRBJ1-3, the CDR3 gives the full variable domain: EPEVTQTPSHQVTQMGQEVILRCVPISNHLYFYWYRQILGQKVEFLVSFYNNEISEKSEIFDDQFSVERPDGSNFTLKIRSTKLEDSAMYFCASSARGLGNTIYFGEGSWLTVV.

The chain couples TRBV6-1 to TRBJ1-1, with a weak D call TRBD1 (5 bases). V gave up 7 bases and J gave up 1 base, with 13 bases separating them. Germline assignment: CDR1 MNHNS and CDR2 SASEGT. This CDR3 comprises 14 residues. The CDR3 region is CASKAGRQNTEAFF. The CDR3 nucleotides read TGTGCCAGCAAAGCGGGACGGCAGAACACTGAAGCTTTCTTT.

The V call is TRBV28, the J call TRBJ1-2; TRBD1 agrees at 8 bases. J lost 0 bases, V lost 5 bases, and 11 bases had no gene match. The CDR3 sequence is 17 residues long. Germline assignment: CDR1 MDHEN and CDR2 SYDVKM. The CDR3 sequence is CASSAGDRSEANYGYTF. CDR3 DNA sequence: TGTGCCAGCAGTGCCGGGGACAGGAGTGAGGCTAACTATGGCTACACCTTC.

The chain is built from TRBV2 and TRBJ2-2; D is perhaps TRBD1 or TRBD2 (6 bases each). This CDR3 has 15 residues. The germline gives CDR1 SNHLY, CDR2 FYNNEI. Trimming shortened V by 7 bases and J by 0 bases, and 12 bases separated the two germline ends. The CDR3 here is CASTEGGTNTGELFF. Here the CDR3 DNA reads TGTGCCAGCACTGAGGGGGGAACGAACACCGGGGAGCTGTTTTTT.

This clone was observed a few times. The chain links TRBV7-6 to TRBJ1-1, with 9 bases lining up with TRBD1. The CDR3 runs 15 residues. Germline V lookup: CDR1 SGHVS, CDR2 FNYEAQ. With V trimmed by 5 bases and J by 5 bases, 9 bases remained unmatched. The CDR3 region has the DNA TGTGCCAGCAGCCTGGGACAGGGAGTGGGTACTGAAGCTTTCTTT. It codes for CASSLGQGVGTEAFF.

This chain uses TRBV19 with TRBJ2-1, with D unresolved. CDR1 is LNHDA, CDR2 SQIVND, per germline (reference sequence). V lost 4 bases, J lost 0 bases, and 13 bases lay in between. The CDR3 extends over 16 amino acids. The CDR3 DNA is TGTGCCAGTAGTACGGCGGCTTCCAGCTCCTACAATGAGCAGTTCTTC. Protein product: CASSTAASSSYNEQFF.

The chain recombines TRBV4-1 with TRBJ2-3; 10 positions match TRBD2. The CDR3 extends over 17 amino acids. The junction had 8 bases not matched to a gene; V was cut back by 1 base and J by 4 bases. Germline loops: CDR1 MGHRA, CDR2 YSYEKL. This CDR3 reads CASSQGLAGAMADTQYF. The CDR3 region has the DNA TGCGCCAGCAGCCAAGGGCTAGCGGGAGCGATGGCAGATACGCAGTATTTT.

The chain combines TRBV15 with TRBJ2-3; D not resolved. Germline V gene data show CDR1 as LNHNV and CDR2 as YYDKDF (reference sequence). Trimming removed 2 bases at V and 4 bases at J, with 13 bases between. The CDR3 covers 15 residues. The CDR3 is CATSRLPGGSDTQYF. CDR3 sequence (DNA): TGTGCCACCAGCAGACTCCCAGGTGGGTCAGATACGCAGTATTTT.

The gene calls are TRBV1 and TRBJ1-5; the table gives TRBD1 as D, unverified against the DNA. TRBV1 is annotated as a pseudogene. The CDR3 spans 15 residues. CDR3 in amino acids: CTSSQASGDNQPQHF. The CDR3 bases are TGCACCAGCAGCCAAGCATCAGGGGACAATCAGCCCCAGCATTTT.

V is TRBV4-1 and J is TRBJ2-7; TRBD2 is a possible D gene (6 bases). The CDR3 has 16 amino acids. The ends were cut back, 5 bases at V and 4 bases at J, with 21 bases in the middle. CDR1 and CDR2 from the germline V gene are MGHRA and YSYEKL. Written as DNA, the CDR3 is TGCGCCAGCAGCTCGTCACCGGGAGAGCCCGCTTACGAGCAGTACTTC. Its translation is CASSSSPGEPAYEQYF.

This chain connects TRBV2 to TRBJ2-1; 12 nucleotides align to TRBD2. Per germline, CDR1 SNHLY and CDR2 FYNNEI. V dropped 7 bases and J dropped 8; count of bases not matched to a gene: 9. This CDR3 spans 15 amino acids. CDR3 in DNA: TGTGCCAGCACCCCGACTAGCGGGAGAATTGATGAGCAGTTCTTC. Encoded protein: CASTPTSGRIDEQFF.

The chain carries TRBV5-1 and TRBJ1-2, with 7 bases matching TRBD1. Germline V gene sequence: CDR1 SGHRS, CDR2 YFSETQ. Trimming at V came to 0 bases and at J to 4 bases, leaving 12 bases not matched to a gene. This CDR3 comprises 17 residues. The CDR3 region has the DNA TGCGCCAGCAGCTTGGACACCCAGGGACAGAGGTTCTATGGCTACACCTTC. Residues: CASSLDTQGQRFYGYTF.